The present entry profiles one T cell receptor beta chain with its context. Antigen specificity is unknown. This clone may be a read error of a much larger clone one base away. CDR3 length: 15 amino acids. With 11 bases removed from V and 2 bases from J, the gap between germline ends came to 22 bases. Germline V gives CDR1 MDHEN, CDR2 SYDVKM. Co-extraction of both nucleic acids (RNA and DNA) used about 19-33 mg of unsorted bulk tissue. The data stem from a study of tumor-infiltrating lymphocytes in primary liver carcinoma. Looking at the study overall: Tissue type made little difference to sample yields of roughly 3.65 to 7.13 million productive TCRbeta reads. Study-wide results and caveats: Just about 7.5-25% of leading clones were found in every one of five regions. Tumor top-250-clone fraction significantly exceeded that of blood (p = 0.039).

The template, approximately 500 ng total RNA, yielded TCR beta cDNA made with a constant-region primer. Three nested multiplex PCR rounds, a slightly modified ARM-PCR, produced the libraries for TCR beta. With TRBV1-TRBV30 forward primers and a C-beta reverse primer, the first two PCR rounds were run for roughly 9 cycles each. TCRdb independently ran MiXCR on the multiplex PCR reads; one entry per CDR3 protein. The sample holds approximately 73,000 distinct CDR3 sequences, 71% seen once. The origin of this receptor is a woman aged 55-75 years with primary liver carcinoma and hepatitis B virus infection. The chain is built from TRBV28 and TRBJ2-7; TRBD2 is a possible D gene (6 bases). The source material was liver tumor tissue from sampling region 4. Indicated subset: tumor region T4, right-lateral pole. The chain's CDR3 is CAVSGTRRRTYEQYF. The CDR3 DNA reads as TGTGCCGTCTCCGGGACTCGCCGTAGGACCTACGAGCAGTACTTC.